The rows below give T cell receptor beta chains drawn from one sample of a study of control samples from healthy donors and cancer patients. Profiled with immunoSEQ multiplex PCR; TCRdb holds only in-frame clones, not every one. Here the sample spans tens of thousands of clones, approximately 86% being singletons. Sequenced input: PBMCs. The origin of the receptors is a man in his 60s with head and neck cancer. Both conserved end residues are part of each CDR3.

TRBJ1-1,TRBV3-1/TRBV3-2,CASSQGGTEAFF
TRBJ1-2,TRBV29-1,CSVAEGSNYGYTF
TRBJ2-2,TRBV10-3,CAISESRVANTGELFF
TRBJ2-1,TRBV5-1,CASSFLAGVSYNEQFF
TRBJ2-3,TRBV7-8,CASSPDRATDTQYF
TRBJ2-7,TRBV2,CASKPRVGSPYEQYF
TRBJ2-2,TRBV28,CASTGTGRKFGGRTGELFF
TRBJ2-5,TRBV4-3,CASSQGINQETQYF
TRBJ1-5,TRBV28,CASSYKDRGLWQPQHF
TRBJ1-6,TRBV30,CAWMPLQPGNSPLHF
TRBJ1-2,TRBV30,CAWGGAGGGLGYTF
TRBJ1-1,TRBV6-1,CASSDLGRRETEAFF
TRBJ1-6,TRBV21-1,CASSPLNNSPLHF
TRBJ2-7,TRBV2,CASSEGLAGTPPYEQYF
TRBJ2-5,TRBV7-2,CASSLSLSIGETQYF
TRBJ1-2,TRBV10-1,CASRPVGYTF
TRBJ2-3,TRBV18,CASSPSSTDTQYF
TRBJ2-1,TRBV5-1,CASSTGVPYNEQFF
TRBJ2-3,TRBV14,CASSQQGLSAVDTQYF
TRBJ2-2,TRBV15,CATSRDRSTGELFF
TRBJ1-4,TRBV7-2,CASSLNGIVNEKLFF
TRBJ2-2,TRBV3-1/TRBV3-2,CASSQGHLAGGPGELFF
TRBJ2-1,TRBV29-1,CSVVEGRQFF
TRBJ2-3,TRBV28,CASSSGDRLPTDTQYF
TRBJ2-3,TRBV28,CASSLFGQTQYF
TRBJ1-6,TRBV5-8,CATASSQASSYNSPLHF
TRBJ2-1,TRBV11-2,CASSSLGLAGVREQFF
TRBJ2-3,TRBV7-9,CASSLGTSGSTDTQYF
TRBJ2-7,TRBV30,CAWSNSYEQYF
TRBJ2-2,TRBV21-1,CASSIKPGQGRAGELFF
TRBJ2-3,TRBV9,CASSGTTGEGDTQYF
TRBJ1-2,TRBV29-1,CSAQSGTVYGYTF
TRBJ2-7,TRBV4-2,CASSQDGQSIYEQYF
TRBJ2-1,TRBV6-2/TRBV6-3,CASSPTYQGTYYNEQFF
TRBJ2-7,TRBV28,CALAPGTGDYEQYF
TRBJ2-6,TRBV5-1,CASSLEIAGANVLTF
TRBJ2-7,TRBV6-2/TRBV6-3,CASSYVGWYEQYF
TRBJ2-3,TRBV5-1,CASSSGLAGPSTDTQYF
TRBJ2-6,TRBV27,CASSWTGPGANVLTF
TRBJ2-3,TRBV2,CASSHRGVSTDTQYF
TRBJ2-4,TRBV6-2/TRBV6-3,CASSLGKTIAKNIQYF
TRBJ2-3,TRBV7-3,CASSPLAVTDTQYF
TRBJ1-2,TRBV29-1,CSIESGYGYTF
TRBJ1-2,TRBV28,CASSPIFRQGRGYGYTF
TRBJ2-3,TRBV3-1/TRBV3-2,CASSPQSRADTQYF
TRBJ2-3,TRBV28,CASTGASTDTQYF
TRBJ2-5,TRBV5-5,CASTTRPGEETQYF
TRBJ1-5,TRBV27,CASSFRGNQPQHF
TRBJ1-2,TRBV7-2,CASSLDRGDNYGYTF
TRBJ2-7,TRBV24-1,CATSDPPDRDRSYEQYF
TRBJ1-2,TRBV2,CASRLGEGAHGYTF
TRBJ2-3,TRBV5-5,CASRGWKGAVDTQYF
TRBJ1-6,TRBV28,CASSLGTPSGPLHF
TRBJ2-5,TRBV27,CASSPGQGGNYETQYF
TRBJ1-6,TRBV11-2,CASSVEGGLSSPLHF